This TCR beta chain appears in the sequencing data of a study of blood T cell repertoires in COVID-19. Study context: Samples taken during acute and convalescent COVID-19 were collected in the United States, Italy and Spain.

Germline CDR1 is MNHEY and CDR2 is SMNVEV (reference sequence). Trimming left V 3 bases short and J 2 bases short, with 11 bases between. The CDR3 spans 15 residues. The table came from immunoSEQ multiplex PCR; TCRdb's copy has only in-frame clones and leaves some out. The sample lists about 390,000 clones, around nine tenths occurring once. The TCR comes from a woman aged 45-59 years who had recovered from COVID-19. Sequenced input: PBMCs or T cells enriched from blood (not recorded which). The chain joins TRBV27 to TRBJ1-5; possibly TRBD1 for D (5 bases). The CDR3: CASSFGAFGNQPQHF. CDR3 bases: TGTGCCAGCAGTTTTGGGGCCTTCGGCAATCAGCCCCAGCATTTT.